This T cell receptor (beta chain) appears in the sequencing data of a study of T cells after yellow fever vaccination. Study-level information: Sorting on CD3, CD45RA, CCR7 and CD95 yielded EM, EMRA, CM and Tscm memory subsets. Any fraction with a low cell number was prepared using SMART-Seq v4 Ultra Low Input. The study's findings and limits: The secondary response was weaker, and its peak arrived faster, on day 5 versus 15.

Making TCR cDNA involved 5'RACE template switching, which added UMIs and a universal primer site. TCRdb re-called the 5' RACE reads with MiXCR, one entry per CDR3 protein. The sample contains about 50,000 distinct CDR3 sequences, about 5.6% of which appear only once. This clonotype came up many times. The CDR3 length is 15 residues. The TCR originated in a man younger than 35 who received the YFV17D yellow fever vaccine. The sample was PBMCs, either bulk or a sorted T-cell subset (CD4+, CD8+, memory, or dextramer-sorted; not recorded which), taken on the day of the yellow fever booster vaccination. This chain connects TRBV1 to TRBJ2-7. TRBV1 constitutes a pseudogene. CDR3 in DNA: TGCACCAGCAGCCAAGATTACACAGTCATCTACGAGCAGTACGTC. Its translation is CTSSQDYTVIYEQYV.